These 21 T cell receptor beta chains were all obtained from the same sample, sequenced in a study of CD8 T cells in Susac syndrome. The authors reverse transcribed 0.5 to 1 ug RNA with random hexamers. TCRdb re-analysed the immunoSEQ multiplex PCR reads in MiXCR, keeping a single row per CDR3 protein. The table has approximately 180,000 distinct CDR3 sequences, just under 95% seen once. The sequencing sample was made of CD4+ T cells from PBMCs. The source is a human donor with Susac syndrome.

The CDR3 sequence is CSAREARETEQFF. The CDR3 bases are TGCAGTGCTAGAGAGGCACGGGAAACCGAGCAGTTCTTC. The chain carries TRBV20-1 and TRBJ2-1; TRBD2 is a possible D gene (5 bases). This CDR3 has 13 residues. CDR1 is DFQATT and CDR2 is SNEGSKA in the germline V gene (reference sequence). The V end was cut by 0 bases, the J end by 10 bases, with 13 bases between.

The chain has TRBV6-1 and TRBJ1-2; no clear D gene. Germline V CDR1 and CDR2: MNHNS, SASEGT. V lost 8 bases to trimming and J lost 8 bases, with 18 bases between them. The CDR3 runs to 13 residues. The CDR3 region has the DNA TGTGCCAGCTCTCCCGGAGTGAGTTGGGGCTACACCTTC. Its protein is CASSPGVSWGYTF.

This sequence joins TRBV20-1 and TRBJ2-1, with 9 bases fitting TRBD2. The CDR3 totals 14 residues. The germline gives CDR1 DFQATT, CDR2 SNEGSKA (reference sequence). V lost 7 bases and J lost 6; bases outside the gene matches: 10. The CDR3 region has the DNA TGCAGTGGCCGACTAGCGGCAACCTTCAATGAGCAGTTCTTC. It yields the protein CSGRLAATFNEQFF.

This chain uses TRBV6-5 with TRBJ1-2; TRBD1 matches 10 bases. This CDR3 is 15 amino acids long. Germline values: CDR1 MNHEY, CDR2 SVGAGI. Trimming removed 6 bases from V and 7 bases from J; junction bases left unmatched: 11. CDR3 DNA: TGTGCCAGCAGCTTTGACGGGACAGGGGTGGGTGGCTACACCTTC. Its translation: CASSFDGTGVGGYTF.

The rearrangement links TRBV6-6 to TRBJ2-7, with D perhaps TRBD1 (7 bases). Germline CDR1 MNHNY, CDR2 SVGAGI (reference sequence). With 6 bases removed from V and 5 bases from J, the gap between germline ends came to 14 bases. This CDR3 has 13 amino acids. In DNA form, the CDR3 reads TGTGCCAGCAGGAAGACAGGGACTCACGAGCAGTACTTC. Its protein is CASRKTGTHEQYF.

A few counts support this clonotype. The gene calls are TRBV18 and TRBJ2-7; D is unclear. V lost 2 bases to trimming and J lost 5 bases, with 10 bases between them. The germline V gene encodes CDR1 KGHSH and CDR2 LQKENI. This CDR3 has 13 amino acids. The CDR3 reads CASSPTRQDEQYF. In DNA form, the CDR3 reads TGTGCCAGCTCACCAACGAGGCAGGACGAGCAGTACTTC.

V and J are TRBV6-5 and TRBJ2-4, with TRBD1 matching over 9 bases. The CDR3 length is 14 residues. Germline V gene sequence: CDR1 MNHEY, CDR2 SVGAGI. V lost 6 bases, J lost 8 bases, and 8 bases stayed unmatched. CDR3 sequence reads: CASSRGTGSDIQYF. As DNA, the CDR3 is TGTGCCAGCAGCCGAGGGACAGGGTCGGACATTCAGTACTTC.

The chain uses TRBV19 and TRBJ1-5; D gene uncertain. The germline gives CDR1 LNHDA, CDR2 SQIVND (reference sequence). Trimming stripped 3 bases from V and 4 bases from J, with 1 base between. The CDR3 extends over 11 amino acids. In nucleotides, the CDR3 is TGTGCCAGTAGTATGAATCAGCCCCAGCATTTT. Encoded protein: CASSMNQPQHF.

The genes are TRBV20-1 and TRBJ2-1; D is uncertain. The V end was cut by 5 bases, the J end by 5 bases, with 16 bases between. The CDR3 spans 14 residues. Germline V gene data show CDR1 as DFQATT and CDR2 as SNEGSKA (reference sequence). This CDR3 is CSAARPDRNNEQFF. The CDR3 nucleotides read TGCAGTGCTGCTCGACCTGACCGTAACAATGAGCAGTTCTTC.

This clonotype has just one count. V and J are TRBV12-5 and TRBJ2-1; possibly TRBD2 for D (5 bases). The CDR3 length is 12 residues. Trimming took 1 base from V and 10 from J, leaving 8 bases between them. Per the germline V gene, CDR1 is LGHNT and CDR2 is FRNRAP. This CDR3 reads CASGLDSGEQFF. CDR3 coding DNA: TGTGCTAGTGGTTTGGACTCGGGGGAGCAGTTCTTC.

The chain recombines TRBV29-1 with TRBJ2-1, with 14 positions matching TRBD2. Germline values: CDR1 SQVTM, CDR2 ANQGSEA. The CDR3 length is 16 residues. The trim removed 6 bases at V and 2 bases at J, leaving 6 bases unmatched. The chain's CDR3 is CSVTGLAGATYNEQFF. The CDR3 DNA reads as TGCAGCGTCACGGGACTAGCGGGAGCCACCTACAATGAGCAGTTCTTC.

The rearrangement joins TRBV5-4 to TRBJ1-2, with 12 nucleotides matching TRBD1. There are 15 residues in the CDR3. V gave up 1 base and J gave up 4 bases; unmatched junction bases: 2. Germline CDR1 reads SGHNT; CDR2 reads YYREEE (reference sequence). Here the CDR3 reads CASSLWDRGLYGYTF. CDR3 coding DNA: TGTGCCAGCAGCTTGTGGGACAGGGGGCTCTATGGCTACACCTTC.

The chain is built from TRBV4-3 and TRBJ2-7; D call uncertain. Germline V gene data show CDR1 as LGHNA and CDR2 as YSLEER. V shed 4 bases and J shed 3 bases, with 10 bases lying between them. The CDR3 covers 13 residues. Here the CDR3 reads CASSPGSGYEQYF. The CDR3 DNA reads TGCGCCAGCAGCCCCGGGTCGGGCTACGAGCAGTACTTC.

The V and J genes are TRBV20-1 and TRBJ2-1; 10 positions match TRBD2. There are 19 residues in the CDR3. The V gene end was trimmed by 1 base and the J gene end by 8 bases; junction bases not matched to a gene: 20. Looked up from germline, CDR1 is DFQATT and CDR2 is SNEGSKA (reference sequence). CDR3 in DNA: TGCAGTGCTAGAGCGATGCCGGGGACTAGCGAGTCTCTGTCCCATGAGCAGTTCTTC. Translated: CSARAMPGTSESLSHEQFF.

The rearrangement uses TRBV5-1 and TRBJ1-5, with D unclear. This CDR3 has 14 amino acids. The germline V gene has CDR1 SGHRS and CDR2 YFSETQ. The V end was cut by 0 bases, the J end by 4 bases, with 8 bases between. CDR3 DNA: TGCGCCAGCAGCTTGGTACCCACAAATCAGCCCCAGCATTTT. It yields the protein CASSLVPTNQPQHF.

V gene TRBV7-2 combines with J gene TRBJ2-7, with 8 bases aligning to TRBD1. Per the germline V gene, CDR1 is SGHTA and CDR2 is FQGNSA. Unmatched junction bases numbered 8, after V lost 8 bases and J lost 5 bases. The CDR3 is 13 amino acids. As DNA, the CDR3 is TGTGCCAGCGGGACGGACAGGGAAGACGAGCAGTACTTC. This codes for CASGTDREDEQYF.

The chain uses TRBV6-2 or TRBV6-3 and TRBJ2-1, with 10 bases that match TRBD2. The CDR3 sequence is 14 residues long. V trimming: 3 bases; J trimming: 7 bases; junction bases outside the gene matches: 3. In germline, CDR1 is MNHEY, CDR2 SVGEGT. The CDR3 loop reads CASSYASGRNEQFF. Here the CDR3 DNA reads TGTGCCAGCAGTTATGCTAGCGGGAGAAATGAGCAGTTCTTC.

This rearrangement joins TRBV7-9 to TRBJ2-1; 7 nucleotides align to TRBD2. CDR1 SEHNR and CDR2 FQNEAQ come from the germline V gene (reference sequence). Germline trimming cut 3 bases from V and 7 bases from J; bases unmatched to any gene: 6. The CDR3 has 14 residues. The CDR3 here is CASSFGLAANEQFF. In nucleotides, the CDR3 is TGTGCCAGCAGCTTTGGGCTAGCGGCGAATGAGCAGTTCTTC.

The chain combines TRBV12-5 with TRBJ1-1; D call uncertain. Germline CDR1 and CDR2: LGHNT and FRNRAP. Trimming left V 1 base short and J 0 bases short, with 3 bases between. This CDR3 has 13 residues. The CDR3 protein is CASGLGLNTEAFF. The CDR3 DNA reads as TGTGCTAGTGGTTTGGGTCTGAACACTGAAGCTTTCTTT.

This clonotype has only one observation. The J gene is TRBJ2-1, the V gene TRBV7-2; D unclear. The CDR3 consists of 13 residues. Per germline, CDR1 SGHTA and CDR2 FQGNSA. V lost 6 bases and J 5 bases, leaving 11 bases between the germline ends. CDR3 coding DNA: TGTGCCAGCAGTTTTTCGATAAACAATGAGCAGTTCTTC. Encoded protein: CASSFSINNEQFF.

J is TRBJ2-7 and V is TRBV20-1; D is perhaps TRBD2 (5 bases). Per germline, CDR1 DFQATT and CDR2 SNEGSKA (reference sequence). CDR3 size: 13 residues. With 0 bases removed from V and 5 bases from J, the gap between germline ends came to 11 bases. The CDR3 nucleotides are TGCAGTGCTAGAGATGCGGGCTTAGACGAGCAGTACTTC. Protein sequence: CSARDAGLDEQYF.